The rows below give T cell receptor beta chains drawn from one sample of a study of T cell responses to AZD1222 COVID-19 vaccine. Generated by immunoSEQ multiplex PCR, the TCRdb table keeps only in-frame clones and is missing some. The sample gives roughly 200,000 clones, about 93% of which show up once; under 1.1% is in the top ten. The sample consisted of peripheral blood, taken 28 days after the second dose of the MenACWY control vaccine. These receptors originate from an adult who received the MenACWY meningococcal vaccine as a control. Both conserved end residues are part of each CDR3. D genes are given only for firm matches.

D	J	V	DNA	CDR3
TRBD1	TRBJ1-1	TRBV6-5	TGTGCCAGCAGTTACTCCGAGACAGGGTGGGACACTGAAGCTTTCTTT	CASSYSETGWDTEAFF
.	TRBJ1-3	TRBV12-3/TRBV12-4	TGTGCCAGCAGTGTGGTGGTAAACACCATATATTTT	CASSVVVNTIYF
.	TRBJ2-7	TRBV19	TGTCCCCCCCCGGGACTTATATACTCCTACGAGCAGTACTTC	CPPPGLIYSYEQYF
.	TRBJ2-5	TRBV3-1/TRBV3-2	TGTGCCAGCAGCACAGCCGGGTCTAGCCAGTACTTC	CASSTAGSSQYF
.	TRBJ1-5	TRBV5-1	TGCGCCAGCAGCTTGGATTCGGGAGGGGGTCAGCCCCAGCATTTT	CASSLDSGGGQPQHF
.	TRBJ1-1	TRBV29-1	TGCAGCGTCCCGAACAGGGTTTACACTGAAGCTTTCTTT	CSVPNRVYTEAFF
.	TRBJ1-1	TRBV10-1	TGCGCCAGCAGTGAGACGAGGGGCGAGGCTGACACTGAAGCTTTCTTT	CASSETRGEADTEAFF
TRBD1	TRBJ1-2	TRBV20-1	TGCAGTGCTAGTTTGGGACAGGGGATCAGGAGCTATGGCTACACCTTC	CSASLGQGIRSYGYTF
.	TRBJ1-1	TRBV7-2	TGTGCCAGCAGCTTCAGAACCGGGACGGCCCTCACTGAAGCTTTCTTT	CASSFRTGTALTEAFF
.	TRBJ1-2	TRBV5-4	TGTGCCAGCAGCTTGGGGGCGCGGGGGACTAACTATGGCTACACCTTC	CASSLGARGTNYGYTF
.	TRBJ2-5	TRBV28	TGTGCCAGCAGTCCCTTGGGGGGCGGGAAGACCCAGTACTTC	CASSPLGGGKTQYF